This T cell receptor (beta chain) comes out of a study of T-cell reconstitution after alpha-beta-depleted transplantation in children (dated by TCRdb to 2016 to 2018). At the level of the whole study: Using TCR repertoire profiling, the study followed T-cell immune reconstitution in a quantitative way in children after TCRalphabeta/CD19-depleted allogeneic hematopoietic cell transplantation. On the study overall, not on this receptor specifically: The frequencies of hyperexpanded clones fell over the following months, and after one year, T-cell counts and TCRbeta diversity were mostly attributed to newly produced T cells. The high TCRbeta diversity at day 60 in some patients was ascribed to recipient T cells and intrathymic progenitors that had survived conditioning. The apparently early recovery of alphabetaT-cell counts about two months after transplant reportedly depended on only several hundred rapidly expanded clones that came from non-depleted graft cells.

As regards this clonotype: What antigen it recognizes has not been identified. No much larger clone exists at a distance of one base, and base qualities are not known.

The CDR3 sequence holds 14 residues, the cysteine and phenylalanine included. CDR3 DNA is the only sequence kept; it has 42 bases, read in frame from the first base. As encoded in the germline V gene, CDR1 is SQVTM while CDR2 is ANQGSEA. V is trimmed back by 1 base and J by 3 bases, and the junction contains 2 bases that no gene match accounts for. The intended sense of this specimen's treatment or condition label: allogeneic hematopoietic cell transplantation with graft depleted of TCRalphabeta T cells and CD19 B cells. TCRalphabeta/CD19-depleted allogeneic hematopoietic cell grafts were given to the transplant recipients, all of whom were children. The method was PCR. The run used an Illumina HiSeq 2500. TCR libraries were prepared with molecular barcoding, using unique molecular identifiers to normalize TCRbeta repertoire quantification. In TCRdb, the public reads were trimmed at Q25 with fastp and aligned with MiXCR, with productive beta chains retained. One record per CDR3 amino acid sequence lists the most common genes and DNA. This sample lists around 580,000 distinct CDR3 sequences; under 30% were detected once. The top ten constitute 12% to 15% of the sample.

Sequencing used PBMCs, mostly from graft donor cells, obtained 360 days after TCRalphabeta/CD19-depleted stem cell transplant. The rearrangement joined TRBV29-1 to TRBJ2-1; 8 junctional bases match TRBD1. The TCR was taken from a boy less than two years old who had a stem cell transplant for acute myeloid leukemia, so the T cells may come from the graft donor. The CDR3 sequence is CSVEGTGYYNEQFF. The sequenced DNA is TGCAGCGTTGAAGGGACAGGGTACTACAATGAGCAGTTCTTC.